The 4 T cell receptor beta chains reported below all come from one sample, sequenced in a study of blood T cell repertoires in COVID-19. Sequencing was performed with immunoSEQ multiplex PCR; in TCRdb, only in-frame clones are kept and a portion is missing. In the table there are approximately 52,000 clones, roughly 89% of which are singletons. Sequenced sample: peripheral blood. The receptor set was obtained from a man aged 55 to 70 with active COVID-19.

The rearrangement uses TRBV4-1 and TRBJ2-2, with 14 bases matching TRBD2. The germline V gene encodes CDR1 MGHRA and CDR2 YSYEKL. The CDR3 has 15 amino acids. J gave up 5 bases and V 5 bases, and 1 base lay outside the gene matches. The CDR3 region is CASSRTSGGTGELFF. CDR3 coding DNA: TGCGCCAGCAGCAGGACTAGCGGGGGGACCGGGGAGCTGTTTTTT.

The table lists this clone with a count of one. CDR3 bases: TGTGCCAGCAGACATATGGCCCGCGGGGCAGGTCAGCCCCAGCATTTT. It yields the protein CASRHMARGAGQPQHF. The V and J genes are TRBV28 and TRBJ1-5; D is perhaps TRBD1 (5 bases). The CDR3 runs 16 residues. V was shortened by 6 bases and J by 6 bases, with 21 bases between the two germline ends. Looked up from germline, CDR1 is MDHEN and CDR2 is SYDVKM.

The chain combines TRBV5-6 with TRBJ2-2, with a weak D call TRBD1 (6 bases). The length of the CDR3 is 13 residues. V lost 5 bases and J 6 bases, leaving 11 bases between the germline ends. In germline, CDR1 is SGHDT, CDR2 YYEEEE. The CDR3 bases are TGTGCCAGCAGGCTGAACAGGGCCGGGGAGCTGTTTTTT. It translates to CASRLNRAGELFF.

The chain recombines TRBV6-2 or TRBV6-3 with TRBJ2-1; D might be TRBD1 (6 bases). The V end was cut by 2 bases, the J end by 8 bases, with 16 bases between. Germline CDR1 and CDR2: MNHEY and SVGEGT. This CDR3 has 15 residues. The CDR3 spells CASSYGGRISDEQFF. The CDR3 DNA follows: TGTGCCAGCAGTTACGGGGGCAGGATATCCGATGAGCAGTTCTTC.